This entry describes one T cell receptor beta chain. This record belongs to a study of blood T cell repertoires in COVID-19. Background on the study: Whether acute or convalescent, the COVID-19 samples came from the United States, Italy and Spain. Nucleic acid was either cDNA or gDNA, and it came from T cells, B-cell-depleted T cells, or PBMCs.

In the study's own analysis: Counts of nucleated cells, estimated from reference gene primer amplification, were obtained. The data were produced by immunoSEQ multiplex PCR, yet TCRdb's version contains in-frame clones alone and is incomplete. That table supplies the V and J calls and clone size; D and trimming were determined from the DNA. In the table there are about 110,000 clones, around four fifths of which are singletons. The V gene end was trimmed by 3 bases and the J gene end by 0 bases; junction bases not matched to a gene: 6. The germline CDR1 and CDR2 sequences are MDHEN and SYDVKM. This CDR3 comprises 16 residues.

This sequence was found in a woman aged 55 to 70 with acute or convalescent COVID-19. The chain employs TRBV28 and TRBJ1-1, with 8 bases aligning to TRBD1. Material: peripheral blood. Written as DNA, the CDR3 is TGTGCCAGCAGTTTGCAGGGGGCTATCCTGAACACTGAAGCTTTCTTT. Translated, it gives CASSLQGAILNTEAFF.